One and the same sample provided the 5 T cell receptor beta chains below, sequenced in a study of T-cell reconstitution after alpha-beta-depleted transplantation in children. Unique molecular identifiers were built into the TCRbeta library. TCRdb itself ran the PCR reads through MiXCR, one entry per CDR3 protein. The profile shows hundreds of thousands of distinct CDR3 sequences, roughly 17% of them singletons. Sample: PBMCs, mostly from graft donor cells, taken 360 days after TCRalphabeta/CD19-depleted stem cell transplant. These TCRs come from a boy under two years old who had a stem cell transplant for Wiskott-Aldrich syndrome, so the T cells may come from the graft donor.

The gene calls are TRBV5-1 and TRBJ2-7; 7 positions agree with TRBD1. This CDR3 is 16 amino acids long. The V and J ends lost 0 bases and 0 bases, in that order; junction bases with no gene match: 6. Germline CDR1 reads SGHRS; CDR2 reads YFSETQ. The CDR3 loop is CASSLAWDSFSYEQYF. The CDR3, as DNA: TGCGCCAGCAGCTTGGCCTGGGACAGTTTCTCCTACGAGCAGTACTTC.

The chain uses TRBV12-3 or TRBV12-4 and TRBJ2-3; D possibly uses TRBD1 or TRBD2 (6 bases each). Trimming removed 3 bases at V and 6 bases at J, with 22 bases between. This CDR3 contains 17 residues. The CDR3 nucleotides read TGTGCCAGCAGTTTCCTCCTACCGGGAGAGAGGGGGGATACGCAGTATTTT. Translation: CASSFLLPGERGDTQYF.

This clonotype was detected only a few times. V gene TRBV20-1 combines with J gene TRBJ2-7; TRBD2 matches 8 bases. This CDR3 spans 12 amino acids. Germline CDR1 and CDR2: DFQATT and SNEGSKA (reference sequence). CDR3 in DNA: TGCATCCCCGGGGGGGTGGCGTACGAGCAGTACTTC. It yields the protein CIPGGVAYEQYF.

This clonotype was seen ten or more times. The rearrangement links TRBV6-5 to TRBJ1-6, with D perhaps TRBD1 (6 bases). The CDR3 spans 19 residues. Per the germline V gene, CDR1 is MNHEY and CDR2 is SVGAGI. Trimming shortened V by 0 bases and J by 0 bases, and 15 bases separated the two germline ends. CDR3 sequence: CASSYSRQVEDSYNSPLHF. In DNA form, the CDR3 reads TGTGCCAGCAGTTACTCGAGACAGGTGGAGGACTCCTATAATTCACCCCTCCACTTT.

CDR3 sequence: CSVDRLQETQYF. CDR3 DNA sequence: TGCAGCGTTGATCGGCTCCAAGAGACCCAGTACTTC. The gene calls are TRBV29-1 and TRBJ2-5; D is ambiguous. Per germline, CDR1 SQVTM and CDR2 ANQGSEA. The CDR3 is made up of 12 amino acids. V shed 3 bases and J shed 1 base, with 6 bases lying between them.